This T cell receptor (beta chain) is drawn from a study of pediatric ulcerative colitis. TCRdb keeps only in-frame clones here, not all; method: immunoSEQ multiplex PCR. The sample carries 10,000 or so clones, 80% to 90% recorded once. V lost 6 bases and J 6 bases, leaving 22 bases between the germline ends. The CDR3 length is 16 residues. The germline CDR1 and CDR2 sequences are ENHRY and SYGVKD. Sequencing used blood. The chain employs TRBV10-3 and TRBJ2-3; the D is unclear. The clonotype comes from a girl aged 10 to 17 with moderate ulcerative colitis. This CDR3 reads CAIRRRSDPFPDTQYF. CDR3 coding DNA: TGTGCCATCAGACGTAGATCGGACCCCTTTCCGGATACGCAGTATTTT.